This T cell receptor beta chain was documented in a study of metastatic and nonmetastatic thyroid tumors. Study-wide background: Comparative analysis of repertoires was undertaken across blood and tumor or nodule tissue obtained from malignant and benign thyroid patients. General observations from the study: Within blood and tumor, benign nodules reportedly had significantly lower TCR beta diversity than malignant thyroid tumors did.

Per the original methods: The study built a papillary thyroid cancer distant-metastasis classifier from CDR3 differences across clinicopathological groups. TCRdb re-called the PCR reads through MiXCR. Clone size and V and J calls follow TCRdb, not the original study. The data hold around 14,000 clones, with about a quarter observed a single time. None of the patients had undergone any treatment ahead of thyroid surgery. This clone appeared a few times. Its antigen is not known. This CDR3 region has 15 residues. Germline V gene lookup returns CDR1 MDHEN and CDR2 SYDVKM. The J segment lost 3 bases and the V segment lost 4 bases, leaving 2 bases of the junction unmatched.

The J gene is TRBJ2-2, the V gene TRBV28; 10 positions agree with TRBD1. Sequencing input: tumor tissue. This clonotype originated in a female donor with papillary thyroid cancer or a benign thyroid nodule (not recorded which). Some clones in this sample may be carry-over from other donors' samples. The CDR3 spells CASSSGTGDTGELFF. The CDR3 DNA reads as TGTGCCAGCAGTTCCGGGACAGGGGACACCGGGGAGCTGTTTTTT.